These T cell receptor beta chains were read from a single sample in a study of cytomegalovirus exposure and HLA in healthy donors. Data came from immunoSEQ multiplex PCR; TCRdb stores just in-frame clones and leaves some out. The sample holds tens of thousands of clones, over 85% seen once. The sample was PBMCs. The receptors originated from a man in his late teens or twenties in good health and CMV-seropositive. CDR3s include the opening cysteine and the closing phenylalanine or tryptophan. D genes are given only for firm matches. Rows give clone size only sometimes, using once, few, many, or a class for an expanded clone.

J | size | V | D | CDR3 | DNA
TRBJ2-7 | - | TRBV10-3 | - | CAIRGAGWDEQYF | TGTGCCATCAGGGGGGCTGGTTGGGACGAGCAGTACTTC
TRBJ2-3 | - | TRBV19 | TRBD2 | CASAPWPGLAGGSTDTQYF | TGTGCCAGCGCCCCTTGGCCGGGACTAGCGGGGGGCAGCACAGATACGCAGTATTTT
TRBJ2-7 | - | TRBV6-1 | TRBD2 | CASSGLAGNYEQYF | TGTGCCAGCAGTGGACTAGCGGGAAACTACGAGCAGTACTTC
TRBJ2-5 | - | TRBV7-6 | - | CASSLGAGSIPYQETQYF | TGTGCCAGCAGCTTAGGTGCGGGGAGTATACCGTACCAAGAGACCCAGTACTTC
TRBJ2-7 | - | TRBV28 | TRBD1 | CASVPQRGRGHYEQYF | TGTGCCAGCGTGCCTCAGCGTGGAAGGGGGCACTACGAGCAGTACTTC
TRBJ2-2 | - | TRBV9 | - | CASSVQAGTGELFF | TGTGCCAGCAGCGTCCAGGCAGGGACCGGGGAGCTGTTTTTT
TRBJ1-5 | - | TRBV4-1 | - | CASSAPDGGQPQHF | TGCGCCAGCAGCGCACCCGACGGGGGTCAGCCCCAGCATTTT
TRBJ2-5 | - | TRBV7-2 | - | CASSFGGYQETQYF | TGTGCCAGCAGCTTCGGCGGGTACCAAGAGACCCAGTACTTC
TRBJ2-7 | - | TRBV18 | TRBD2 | CASSFTLAGYYEQYF | TGTGCCAGCTCATTCACGCTAGCGGGATACTACGAGCAGTACTTC
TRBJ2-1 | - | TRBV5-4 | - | CASSLVREMRNEQFF | TGTGCCAGCAGCTTGGTCCGGGAAATGAGGAATGAGCAGTTCTTC
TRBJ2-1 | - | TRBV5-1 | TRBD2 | CASSLGLADYNEQFF | TGCGCCAGCAGCTTGGGGCTAGCGGACTACAATGAGCAGTTCTTC
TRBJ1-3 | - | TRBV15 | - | CATSREQGHSGNTIYF | TGTGCCACCAGCAGAGAGCAGGGGCACTCTGGAAACACCATATATTTT
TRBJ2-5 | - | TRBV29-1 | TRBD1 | CTGTGRYQETQYF | TGCACCGGGACAGGGAGATACCAAGAGACCCAGTACTTC
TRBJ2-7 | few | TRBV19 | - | CASSFRTDSEQYF | TGTGCCAGTAGTTTCCGAACAGATTCCGAGCAGTACTTC
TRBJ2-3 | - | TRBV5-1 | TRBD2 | CASSLTSRTDTQYF | TGCGCCAGCAGCCTGACTAGCCGCACAGATACGCAGTATTTT
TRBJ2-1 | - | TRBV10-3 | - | CAIGGGLSNEQFF | TGTGCCATCGGAGGGGGACTAAGCAATGAGCAGTTCTTC
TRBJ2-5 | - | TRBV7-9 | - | CASSPPTEKETQYF | TGTGCCAGCAGCCCCCCGACAGAAAAAGAGACCCAGTACTTC
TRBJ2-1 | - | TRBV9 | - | CASSVAGGPYNEQFF | TGTGCCAGCAGCGTAGCTGGCGGGCCTTACAATGAGCAGTTCTTC
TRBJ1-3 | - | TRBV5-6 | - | CASSEAQGGNTIYF | TGTGCCAGCAGCGAAGCCCAGGGGGGAAACACCATATATTTT
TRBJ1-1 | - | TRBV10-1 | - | CASTEDSEAFF | TGCGCCAGCACTGAGGACTCTGAAGCTTTCTTT
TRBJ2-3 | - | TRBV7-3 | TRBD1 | CASSLGTAADTQYF | TGTGCCAGCAGCCTCGGGACAGCAGCAGATACGCAGTATTTT
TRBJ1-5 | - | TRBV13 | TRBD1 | CASSLGQGAGQPQHF | TGTGCCAGCAGCTTGGGACAGGGGGCAGGTCAGCCCCAGCATTTT
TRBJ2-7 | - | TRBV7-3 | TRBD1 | CASSLDRVAEQYF | TGTGCCAGCAGCTTAGACAGGGTGGCCGAGCAGTACTTC
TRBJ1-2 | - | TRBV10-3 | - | CAISLEGRGGYTF | TGTGCCATCAGTCTGGAGGGCCGGGGAGGCTACACCTTC
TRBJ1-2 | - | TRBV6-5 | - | CASSLQPGDDYGYTF | TGTGCCAGCAGTTTACAACCAGGGGACGACTATGGCTACACCTTC